This T cell receptor (beta chain) originates from a study of T cells in Graves' hyperthyroidism and ophthalmopathy. Overall study: Sampling of peripheral blood happened at initial diagnosis, prior to any treatment. Findings and caveats of the study: Peripheral blood also featured most of the thyroid clonotypes expanded above 0.001.

On this clonotype itself: Its matching antigen is unknown.

Researchers took RNA transcripts and amplified the TCR beta CDR3 regions from them. Using the HTBI primer set, a first-round RT-PCR was run on the TCR CDR3. Via MiXCR, TCRdb re-called the multiplex PCR reads, giving one row per CDR3 protein. The data contain fewer than 650,000 distinct CDR3 sequences, 13% to 15% of them singletons. Germline V gene lookup returns CDR1 KGHSY and CDR2 FQNENV. This CDR3 is 17 amino acids long. V lost 3 bases and J lost 5; bases outside the gene matches: 11. This receptor was obtained from a woman younger than 35 with Graves' ophthalmopathy. This rearrangement joins TRBV16 to TRBJ1-5, with 9 bases aligning to TRBD1. Specimen: blood. DNA of the CDR3: TGTGCCAGCAGCCAGTGGAGTGGGGACAGGGTCGATCAGCCCCAGCATTTT. This codes for CASSQWSGDRVDQPQHF.